A single sample is the source of the 20 T cell receptor beta chains below, sequenced in a study of post-analysis software for immune sequencing data. Study-level results: Patients used roughly five TRBV segments, including TRBV5-6, TRBV5-1 and TRBV20-1, more often than controls.

Researchers reported that TCR beta cDNA libraries carried unique molecular identifiers. MiXCR was run by TCRdb on the PCR reads, yielding one entry per CDR3 protein. The sample yields 380,000 or so distinct CDR3 sequences, roughly 38% seen once. Their antigens are not known. Sequenced sample: blood. Every receptor here comes from a girl aged 10 to 17 with multiple sclerosis.

V and J are TRBV7-9 and TRBJ2-1; TRBD2 matches at 7 bases. Germline-derived CDR1 and CDR2 are SEHNR and FQNEAQ (reference sequence). This CDR3 has 19 residues. V was clipped by 5 bases and J by 0 bases; unmatched bases: 16. The CDR3 here is CASSRGDLRGRSSYNEQFF. The CDR3 DNA reads as TGTGCCAGCAGCCGGGGGGATTTGAGGGGCCGGAGCTCCTACAATGAGCAGTTCTTC.

This clonotype was seen more than once but under ten times. The chain carries TRBV7-2 and TRBJ1-2; D is perhaps TRBD1 (6 bases). The length of the CDR3 is 14 residues. In germline, CDR1 is SGHTA, CDR2 FQGNSA. V was shortened by 0 bases and J by 4 bases, with 9 bases between the two germline ends. The CDR3 reads CASSLAAGVYGYTF. CDR3 coding DNA: TGTGCCAGCAGCTTAGCGGCAGGGGTCTATGGCTACACCTTC.

CDR3 sequence (DNA): TGTGCCAGCAGCCTACAGGGGAGCGAAGCTTTCTTT. Its translation is CASSLQGSEAFF. This chain joins TRBV12-3 or TRBV12-4 and TRBJ1-1; TRBD1 matches at 7 bases. The CDR3 totals 12 residues. Trimming at V came to 6 bases and at J to 8 bases, leaving 6 bases not matched to a gene.

This clonotype was counted between two and nine times. The chain combines TRBV12-3 or TRBV12-4 with TRBJ2-1; TRBD2 aligns across 7 bases. J was trimmed by 7 bases and V by 4 bases; bases with no gene match: 10. The length of the CDR3 is 15 residues. CDR3 amino acids: CASSWLMGGDNEQFF. DNA for the CDR3: TGTGCCAGCAGTTGGTTGATGGGGGGGGATAATGAGCAGTTCTTC.

The rearrangement joins TRBV3-1 to TRBJ2-5; TRBD1 is a possible D gene (5 bases). Germline V gene lookup returns CDR1 LGHDT and CDR2 YNNKEL (reference sequence). The CDR3 is made up of 16 amino acids. V gave up 3 bases and J gave up 2 bases, with 16 bases separating them. The CDR3 region has the DNA TGTGCCAGCAGCCACCCAAGGAGTCAGGGACAAGAGACCCAGTACTTC. Its protein product is CASSHPRSQGQETQYF.

The genes are TRBV6-1 and TRBJ2-5; D remains ambiguous. The germline V gene encodes CDR1 MNHNS and CDR2 SASEGT. CDR3 length equals 12 residues. V shed 1 base and J shed 11 bases, with 11 bases lying between them. This chain's CDR3 is CASSEEKREQYF. The CDR3 coding sequence is TGTGCCAGCAGTGAAGAGAAAAGAGAGCAGTACTTC.

CDR3 sequence (DNA): TGTGCCAGCAGTGTCCCCTCGGGGGCAGATACGCAGTATTTT. Encoded protein: CASSVPSGADTQYF. The chain couples TRBV2 to TRBJ2-3; the D gene is possibly TRBD2 (6 bases). The V gene's germline CDR1 is SNHLY and CDR2 FYNNEI. This CDR3 is 14 amino acids long. The V end lost 4 bases, the J end lost 4 bases, and 12 bases lay between the germline ends.

This clonotype was observed a few times. The J gene is TRBJ1-1, the V gene TRBV6-5; D uncertain. Trimming cost V 3 bases and J 2 bases, with 10 bases left between them. Germline assignment: CDR1 MNHEY and CDR2 SVGAGI. The CDR3 is 14 residues long. In DNA form, the CDR3 reads TGTGCCAGCAGTTATAGTCAGTATAACACTGAAGCTTTCTTT. Its protein product is CASSYSQYNTEAFF.

This rearrangement joins TRBV11-2 to TRBJ1-1; D call uncertain. V dropped 5 bases and J dropped 6 bases, with 25 bases sitting between them. Germline V gene sequence: CDR1 SGHAT, CDR2 FQNNGV. This CDR3 spans 17 amino acids. The CDR3 here is CASSPVSIRKRYAEAFF. The CDR3 DNA reads as TGTGCCAGCAGCCCCGTGTCAATTCGAAAGAGGTACGCTGAAGCTTTCTTT.

This clonotype was counted a few times. The chain combines TRBV3-1 with TRBJ2-5; D might be TRBD1 or TRBD2, each matching 5 bases. The germline V gene has CDR1 LGHDT and CDR2 YNNKEL (reference sequence). V was trimmed by 0 bases and J by 11 bases, leaving 16 bases between them. CDR3 size: 14 residues. The CDR3 sequence: CASSQDLMGVRQYF. As DNA, the CDR3 is TGTGCCAGCAGCCAAGATTTAATGGGGGTCAGGCAGTACTTC.

The table lists this clonotype with a count of one. The V and J genes are TRBV20-1 and TRBJ2-4; the D gene is possibly TRBD1 (5 bases). This CDR3 is 14 amino acids long. Trimming took 4 bases from V and 6 from J, leaving 16 bases between them. CDR1 is DFQATT, CDR2 SNEGSKA, per germline (reference sequence). The CDR3 loop reads CSAILRQGGNIQYF. CDR3 nucleotide sequence: TGCAGTGCTATACTGCGGCAGGGCGGAAACATTCAGTACTTC.

This clonotype occurred a few times. The CDR3 sequence is CASRKITRTDTQYF. The CDR3 nucleotides read TGTGCCAGCAGAAAAATAACACGTACAGATACGCAGTATTTT. The rearrangement joins TRBV6-5 to TRBJ2-3; no reliable D call. V shed 6 bases and J shed 3 bases, with 13 bases lying between them. Germline V lookup: CDR1 MNHEY, CDR2 SVGAGI. This CDR3 is 14 amino acids long.

The table lists this clonotype with a few counts. The rearrangement links TRBV7-9 to TRBJ2-7; D not resolved. Germline V CDR1 and CDR2: SEHNR, FQNEAQ (reference sequence). V was trimmed by 2 bases and J by 5 bases, leaving 13 bases between them. This CDR3 is built from 14 residues. CDR3 amino acids: CASSLSGRINEQYF. The DNA of the CDR3 is TGTGCCAGCAGCTTATCCGGCAGGATAAACGAGCAGTACTTC.

This clonotype was detected only a few times. The chain employs TRBV12-3 or TRBV12-4 and TRBJ2-1, with 12 bases fitting TRBD2. The CDR3 is made up of 14 amino acids. Unmatched junction bases numbered 5, after V lost 7 bases and J lost 7 bases. CDR3 in DNA: TGTGCCAGCAACCTAGCGGGGGGGCGAAATGAGCAGTTCTTC. Protein product: CASNLAGGRNEQFF.

CDR3 loop: CASNQQGAGDQPQHF. The CDR3 DNA reads as TGTGCCAGCAACCAACAGGGGGCCGGCGATCAGCCCCAGCATTTT. This chain uses TRBV2 with TRBJ1-5; 9 bases are a match to TRBD1. This CDR3 is 15 amino acids long. Losses at the gene ends were 7 bases for V and 5 bases for J; bases not matched to a gene: 9. Germline V lookup: CDR1 SNHLY, CDR2 FYNNEI.

As DNA, the CDR3 is TGTGCCAGCAGCTTGGCTCCAAGACAGAGACGCTCTGGGGCCAACGTCCTGACTTTC. It translates to CASSLAPRQRRSGANVLTF. The chain has TRBV5-5 and TRBJ2-6; possibly TRBD1 for D (5 bases). CDR1 is SGHKS, CDR2 YYEKEE, per germline (reference sequence). This CDR3 spans 19 amino acids. V was pared by 0 bases and J by 0 bases, with 16 bases between.

Only a few counts were recorded for this clonotype. This rearrangement joins TRBV5-1 to TRBJ2-3, with 8 bases matching TRBD2. The germline V gene has CDR1 SGHRS and CDR2 YFSETQ. V trimming: 6 bases; J trimming: 5 bases; junction bases outside the gene matches: 17. The CDR3 has 17 amino acids. The CDR3 here is CASNLGRAGEPGDTQYF. The CDR3, as DNA: TGCGCCAGCAACCTAGGCCGAGCGGGGGAACCGGGAGATACGCAGTATTTT.

In regard to this clonotype: A much larger clone is a single base away; this may be a read error. CDR3 coding DNA: TGCGGCGTGGAAGGAGGGGACACCTACTATGGCTACACCTTC. This codes for CGVEGGDTYYGYTF. The chain uses TRBV29-1 and TRBJ1-2, with D maybe TRBD1 (6 bases). Germline-derived CDR1 and CDR2 are SQVTM and ANQGSEA. CDR3 length: 14 amino acids. The entire variable domain, with the rest obtained from reference TRBV29-1 and TRBJ1-2, is as follows: SAVISQKPSRDICQRGTSLTIQCQVDSQVTMMFWYRQQPGQSLTLIATANQGSEATYESGFVIDKFPISRPNLTFSTLTVSNMSPEDSSIYLCGVEGGDTYYGYTFGSGTRLTVV.

V is TRBV6-1 and J is TRBJ1-5; 7 nucleotides align to TRBD1. CDR1 is MNHNS and CDR2 is SASEGT in the germline V gene. Unmatched junction bases numbered 17, after V lost 6 bases and J lost 6 bases. The CDR3 consists of 17 residues. The CDR3 spells CASSERAGGAAGQPQHF. DNA of the CDR3: TGTGCCAGCAGCGAAAGGGCAGGGGGAGCGGCAGGTCAGCCCCAGCATTTT.

This chain joins TRBV12-3 or TRBV12-4 and TRBJ1-4; TRBD1 is a possible D gene (6 bases). This CDR3 contains 14 residues. Trimming removed 3 bases from V and 6 bases from J, with 11 bases in between. CDR3 in DNA: TGTGCCAGCAGTTTTGGGGGCGGCGATGAAAAACTGTTTTTT. This gives the protein CASSFGGGDEKLFF.